This TCR beta chain originates from a study of cytomegalovirus exposure and HLA in healthy donors. Overall study results and limits: The listing of some 170 TCR beta chains classed them as cytomegalovirus-associated.

Generated by immunoSEQ multiplex PCR, the TCRdb table keeps only in-frame clones and is missing some. Found here are roughly 250,000 clones, roughly 86% of them singletons; the top ten hold less than 1.5%. V shed 8 bases and J 7 bases; nucleotides not matched to a gene: 1. This CDR3 contains 11 residues. CDR1 and CDR2 from the germline V gene are SNHLY and FYNNEI. With regard to this clone: Its antigen is unidentified.

This receptor was obtained from a woman aged 25 to 39 in good health and CMV-seropositive. The chain is built from TRBV2 and TRBJ2-1; 8 bases are shared with TRBD2. The sequenced sample consisted of PBMCs. The CDR3 sequence: CASGTRNEQFF. As DNA, the CDR3 is TGTGCCAGCGGGACTAGGAATGAGCAGTTCTTC. Based on the CDR3 plus reference TRBV2 and TRBJ2-1, the full variable domain is EPEVTQTPSHQVTQMGQEVILRCVPISNHLYFYWYRQILGQKVEFLVSFYNNEISEKSEIFDDQFSVERPDGSNFTLKIRSTKLEDSAMYFCASGTRNEQFFGPGTRLTVL.